This T cell receptor (beta chain) was sequenced in a study of blood T cells in healthy people across ages. On this clonotype itself: Its target is unknown.

Overall study results and limits: Comparison with aged donors showed that long-lived donors had more naive CD4+ cells and higher diversity. Per million T cells, TCR beta diversity dropped about linearly as age rose. CMV status of donors was unknown, possibly confounding expanded clonotype changes.

A J-beta primer mix and a sample-barcoded 5' primer were used in a second PCR of about 7 to 11 cycles. Through a template-switch adaptor with 12 random nucleotides, each cDNA molecule received a tag. Each CDR3 protein is one row after TCRdb ran MiXCR on the 5' RACE reads. The repertoire includes approximately 1,000,000 distinct CDR3 sequences, roughly two fifths of them detected once, and around 14% sits in the top ten. The V and J ends lost 11 bases and 9 bases respectively, with 25 bases between them. CDR3 length equals 14 residues. Germline values: CDR1 ENHRY, CDR2 SYGVKD. What was sequenced was blood. The gene calls are TRBV10-3 and TRBJ1-2; a weak D match, TRBD1 (6 bases). The source is a man younger than 35 in good health. In DNA, the CDR3 is TGTGCCTCCGTCGAGGGCGCCCAGGGGTCGAGCTACACCTTC. This gives the protein CASVEGAQGSSYTF.